The 24 T cell receptor beta chains presented below share a single source sample, sequenced in a study of post-analysis software for immune sequencing data. Unique molecular identifiers featured in each of the TCR beta cDNA libraries. TCRdb itself ran the PCR reads through MiXCR, one entry per CDR3 protein. This table holds roughly 800,000 distinct CDR3 sequences, about 43% found once. Broader study findings: About five TRBV segments, including TRBV5-6, TRBV5-1 and TRBV20-1, were more frequent in patients than controls.

These receptors have no identified antigens. Sequences were obtained from blood. Source of these receptors: a girl aged 10 to 17 with multiple sclerosis.

The CDR3: CASSLVAESSYEQYF. Written as DNA, the CDR3 is TGTGCCAGCAGCTTAGTAGCAGAGAGCTCCTACGAGCAGTACTTC. V and J are TRBV7-9 and TRBJ2-7; unclear D gene. This CDR3 comprises 15 residues. V lost 1 base and J lost 0, with 10 bases in between. Germline V gene data show CDR1 as SEHNR and CDR2 as FQNEAQ (reference sequence).

Only a few counts were recorded for this clonotype. V and J are TRBV5-1 and TRBJ2-7; either TRBD1 or TRBD2 may supply D (5 bases each). The CDR3 has 15 residues. V lost 2 bases and J lost 3, with 15 bases in between. CDR1 is SGHRS, CDR2 YFSETQ, per germline. The CDR3 DNA reads TGCGCCAGCAGCTTATCCGGGACGGATCTCTACGAGCAGTACTTC. The encoded protein is CASSLSGTDLYEQYF.

The chain carries TRBV12-3 or TRBV12-4 and TRBJ2-7, with D tentatively TRBD1 (6 bases). The CDR3 length is 15 residues. V lost 0 bases and J 4 bases, leaving 13 bases between the germline ends. The CDR3 coding sequence is TGTGCCAGCAGTTTAGCGGGGGCGGCTGGATACGAGCAGTACTTC. Encoded protein: CASSLAGAAGYEQYF.

In this sample, this clonotype turned up a few times. The gene calls are TRBV5-5 and TRBJ2-3, with 7 nucleotides matching TRBD1. The CDR3 length is 15 residues. V dropped 5 bases and J dropped 2; count of bases not matched to a gene: 8. Germline CDR1 SGHKS, CDR2 YYEKEE (reference sequence). DNA for the CDR3: TGTGCCAGCAGTCTGTGGGACAGCTTCACAGATACGCAGTATTTT. This sequence encodes CASSLWDSFTDTQYF.

V is TRBV12-3 or TRBV12-4 and J is TRBJ1-2, with D perhaps TRBD1 (5 bases). The CDR3 contains 14 residues. V was shortened by 4 bases and J by 5 bases, with 14 bases between the two germline ends. CDR3 region: CASSWRRAGYGYTF. CDR3 bases: TGTGCCAGCAGTTGGCGCCGGGCAGGGTATGGCTACACCTTC.

This clonotype appeared a few times. The genes are TRBV7-2 and TRBJ2-3, with TRBD2 as a possible D gene (5 bases). The CDR3 runs to 16 residues. Trimming left V 5 bases short and J 4 bases short, with 19 bases between. Germline-derived CDR1 and CDR2 are SGHTA and FQGNSA. CDR3 residues: CASSKTPGEAADTQYF. The DNA of the CDR3 is TGTGCCAGCAGCAAAACCCCCGGGGAAGCCGCAGATACGCAGTATTTT.

The rearrangement uses TRBV7-2 and TRBJ2-1; D gene ambiguous. The CDR3 covers 12 residues. Deletions cut 3 bases from V and 10 bases from J, with 10 bases between. From germline, CDR1 is SGHTA and CDR2 FQGNSA. The CDR3 sequence is CASSLVGREQFF. Written as DNA, the CDR3 is TGTGCCAGCAGCTTGGTCGGGCGGGAGCAGTTCTTC.

The chain recombines TRBV6-5 with TRBJ1-2; TRBD1 aligns across 9 bases. Per the germline V gene, CDR1 is MNHEY and CDR2 is SVGAGI. V dropped 6 bases and J dropped 5; count of bases not matched to a gene: 10. This CDR3 comprises 15 residues. The CDR3 loop is CASSLTGGGSYGYTF. The CDR3, as DNA: TGTGCCAGCAGCCTTACAGGGGGCGGCTCATATGGCTACACCTTC.

This clonotype was counted only a few times. The chain is built from TRBV10-1 and TRBJ2-7; D is uncertain. This CDR3 is built from 15 residues. With 6 bases removed from V and 0 bases from J, the gap between germline ends came to 15 bases. Germline V gene lookup returns CDR1 WNHNN and CDR2 SYGVQD (reference sequence). CDR3 in amino acids: CASRLPKGPSYEQYF. The CDR3 bases are TGCGCCAGCAGACTACCTAAGGGCCCCTCCTACGAGCAGTACTTC.

This clonotype showed up just a few times. The V call is TRBV6-5, the J call TRBJ2-4; the match to TRBD2 covers 16 bases. Trimming at V came to 5 bases and at J to 13 bases, leaving 8 bases not matched to a gene. The CDR3 has 15 amino acids. Germline V gene lookup returns CDR1 MNHEY and CDR2 SVGAGI. The CDR3 is CASSPPGTSGGEQYF. DNA for the CDR3: TGTGCCAGCAGTCCCCCCGGGACTAGCGGGGGGGAGCAGTACTTC.

This rearrangement joins TRBV3-1 to TRBJ2-4; D might be TRBD1 or TRBD2, each matching 5 bases. The closer fit of TRBJ2-7 to the DNA end suggests the J call may be wrong. The CDR3 length is 15 residues. CDR1 and CDR2 (germline): LGHDT, YNNKEL (reference sequence). Here the CDR3 DNA reads TGTGCCAGCAGCCAAAGGGGCGGGCCAACCTACGAGCAGTACTTC. Protein sequence: CASSQRGGPTYEQYF.

The chain links TRBV5-5 to TRBJ2-4, with 15 bases that match TRBD2. The V gene end was trimmed by 0 bases and the J gene end by 7 bases; junction bases not matched to a gene: 2. This CDR3 is 16 amino acids long. CDR1 and CDR2 from the germline V gene are SGHKS and YYEKEE (reference sequence). The CDR3 loop is CASSLGTSGRGNIQYF. The CDR3 bases are TGTGCCAGCAGCTTGGGGACTAGCGGGAGGGGGAACATTCAGTACTTC.

CDR3 nucleotide sequence: TGTGCCAGCAGCAAACAGGGGTCGGGTGTAGGTGAGCAGTTCTTC. This encodes CASSKQGSGVGEQFF. The chain carries TRBV7-6 and TRBJ2-1; 7 bases line up with TRBD1. Per the germline V gene, CDR1 is SGHVS and CDR2 is FNYEAQ. With 5 bases clipped from V and 9 bases from J, the junction kept 13 bases outside the gene matches. The CDR3 extends over 15 amino acids. Full variable domain (rest looked up from reference TRBV7-6 and TRBJ2-1): GAGVSQSPRYKVTKRGQDVALRCDPISGHVSLYWYRQALGQGPEFLTYFNYEAQQDKSGLPNDRFSAERPEGSISTLTIQRTEQRDSAMYRCASSKQGSGVGEQFFGPGTRLTVL.

The chain is built from TRBV11-1 and TRBJ1-1; maybe TRBD1 (6 bases). The germline CDR1 and CDR2 sequences are SGHAT and FQDESV (reference sequence). V was clipped by 7 bases and J by 1 base, with 16 bases between them. The CDR3 runs to 15 residues. In DNA, the CDR3 is TGTGCCAGCACCCGTAGGGGGGGCAGGAACACTGAAGCTTTCTTT. It encodes CASTRRGGRNTEAFF.

This clonotype was counted between two and nine times. The genes are TRBV12-3 or TRBV12-4 and TRBJ1-2; D might be TRBD1 (5 bases). The V end was cut by 10 bases, the J end by 7 bases, with 13 bases between. This CDR3 spans 11 amino acids. The CDR3 bases are TGTGCCATCCGGGGCTCGATTGGCTACACCTTC. Translating gives CAIRGSIGYTF.

The chain has TRBV4-1 and TRBJ2-1; perhaps TRBD2 as D (6 bases). V was clipped by 4 bases and J by 5 bases, with 15 bases between them. This CDR3 comprises 15 residues. Germline CDR1 MGHRA, CDR2 YSYEKL. CDR3 bases: TGCGCCAGCAGCCCCTCGGAGGGAGCCAACAATGAGCAGTTCTTC. This translates into CASSPSEGANNEQFF.

This clonotype was counted a few times. The chain joins TRBV12-3 or TRBV12-4 to TRBJ2-5, with 7 bases identical to TRBD2. V gave up 2 bases and J gave up 2 bases; unmatched junction bases: 2. CDR3 length: 14 residues. The chain's CDR3 is CASSLIGGQETQYF. The CDR3, as DNA: TGTGCCAGCAGTTTAATCGGGGGGCAAGAGACCCAGTACTTC.

The chain combines TRBV4-2 with TRBJ2-7; perhaps TRBD1 as D (6 bases). Trimming pared 0 bases from V and 5 bases from J, leaving 17 bases between. Germline CDR1 LGHNA, CDR2 YNFKEQ. CDR3 size: 16 residues. CDR3 sequence reads: CASSQERGSPSDEQYF. The CDR3 DNA reads TGTGCCAGCAGCCAAGAGAGGGGGAGCCCTTCGGACGAGCAGTACTTC.

V gene TRBV5-1 combines with J gene TRBJ2-1; the match to TRBD2 covers 7 bases. After removal of 5 bases from V and 7 bases from J, the junction contained 9 bases not matched to a gene. The CDR3 loop spans 14 amino acids. CDR1 is SGHRS, CDR2 YFSETQ, per germline. In nucleotides, the CDR3 is TGCGCCAGCAGTCGCGGCGGGAGTAGGAATGAGCAGTTCTTC. It translates to CASSRGGSRNEQFF.

This clonotype has more than one count but fewer than ten. This chain connects TRBV12-3 or TRBV12-4 to TRBJ2-6; D is undetermined. CDR3 length: 18 amino acids. Trimming cost V 3 bases and J 0 bases, with 15 bases left between them. The CDR3, as DNA: TGTGCCAGCAGTTTGGTCCAGGCACATAACTCTGGGGCCAACGTCCTGACTTTC. Amino acids: CASSLVQAHNSGANVLTF.

This clonotype has more than one count but fewer than ten. The V call is TRBV7-9, the J call TRBJ2-1; D is uncertain. CDR1 and CDR2 (germline): SEHNR, FQNEAQ (reference sequence). With 3 bases removed from V and 12 bases from J, the gap between germline ends came to 12 bases. The CDR3 runs to 12 residues. The CDR3 nucleotides are TGTGCCAGCAGCTTTAATTCCCCAACGCAGTTCTTC. This translates into CASSFNSPTQFF.

The J gene is TRBJ2-2, the V gene TRBV27; a possible D gene is TRBD2 (6 bases). Germline lookup yields CDR1 MNHEY and CDR2 SMNVEV (reference sequence). V lost 5 bases to trimming and J lost 6 bases, with 10 bases between them. This CDR3 spans 13 amino acids. The CDR3 DNA follows: TGTGCCAGCAGTCCCGGGGGTGCCGGGGAGCTGTTTTTT. This encodes CASSPGGAGELFF.

The chain employs TRBV24-1 and TRBJ1-2; 7 bases map to TRBD1. Germline V gene lookup returns CDR1 KGHDR and CDR2 SFDVKD. This CDR3 contains 13 residues. The junction had 5 bases not matched to a gene; V was cut back by 7 bases and J by 4 bases. CDR3 protein: CATSAGGGYGYTF. The CDR3 coding sequence is TGTGCCACCAGCGCAGGGGGTGGCTATGGCTACACCTTC.

This chain connects TRBV20-1 to TRBJ1-1; D is perhaps TRBD1 (5 bases). The V and J ends lost 0 bases and 5 bases respectively, with 10 bases between them. This CDR3 is 13 amino acids long. Per the germline V gene, CDR1 is DFQATT and CDR2 is SNEGSKA (reference sequence). Here the CDR3 reads CSAREPPGTEAFF. For the CDR3, the DNA is TGCAGTGCTAGAGAACCTCCAGGGACTGAAGCTTTCTTT.